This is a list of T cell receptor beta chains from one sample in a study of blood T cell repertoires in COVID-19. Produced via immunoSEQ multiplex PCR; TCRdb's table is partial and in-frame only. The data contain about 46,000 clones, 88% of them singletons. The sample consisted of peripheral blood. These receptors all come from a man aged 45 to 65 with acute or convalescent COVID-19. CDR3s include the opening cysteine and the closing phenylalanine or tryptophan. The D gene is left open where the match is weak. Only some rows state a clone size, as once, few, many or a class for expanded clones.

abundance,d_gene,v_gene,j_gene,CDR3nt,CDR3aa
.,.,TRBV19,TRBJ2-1,TGTGCCAGTAGCCACTACAATGAGCAGTTCTTC,CASSHYNEQFF
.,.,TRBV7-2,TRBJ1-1,TGTGCCAGCAGCTTAGGGGTGGGGACTACTGAAGCTTTCTTT,CASSLGVGTTEAFF
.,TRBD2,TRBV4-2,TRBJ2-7,TGTGCCAGCAGCCAGGGGGGACTAGACAGCCACGAGCAGTACTTC,CASSQGGLDSHEQYF
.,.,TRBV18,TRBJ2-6,TGTGCCAGCTCACCAGTAGGGGACGTCCTGACTTTC,CASSPVGDVLTF
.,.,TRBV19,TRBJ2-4,TGTGCCAGTAGTATAGATCCCTATCTAGCCAAAAACATTCAGTACTTC,CASSIDPYLAKNIQYF
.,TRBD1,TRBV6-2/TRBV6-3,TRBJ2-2,TGTGCCAGCAGCTCCGGGACAGGGGATACCGGGGAGCTGTTTTTT,CASSSGTGDTGELFF
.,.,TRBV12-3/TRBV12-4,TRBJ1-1,TGTGCCAGCAGTTTGAGGAACACTGAAGCTTTCTTT,CASSLRNTEAFF
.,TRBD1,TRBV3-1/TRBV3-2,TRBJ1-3,TGTGCCAGCAGACAGGGGGACAGGGTAGGAAACACCATATATTTT,CASRQGDRVGNTIYF
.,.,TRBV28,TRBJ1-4,TGTGCCAGCAGCCGAGGGGGGGTAAATGAAAAACTGTTTTTT,CASSRGGVNEKLFF
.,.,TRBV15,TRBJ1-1,TGTGCCACCAGCAGAGCAGCGGGGAGTGAAGCTTTCTTT,CATSRAAGSEAFF
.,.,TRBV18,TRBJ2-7,TGTGCCAGCTCAAACCAGGGCTACGAGCAGTACTTC,CASSNQGYEQYF
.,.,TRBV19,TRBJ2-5,TGTGCCAGTAGTATTAGGCTAGCCAGCCAAGAGACCCAGTACTTC,CASSIRLASQETQYF
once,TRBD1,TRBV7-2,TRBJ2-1,TGTGCCAGCAGTTACTCGACAGGGGGTGAGCAGTTCTTC,CASSYSTGGEQFF
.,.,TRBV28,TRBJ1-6,TGTGCCAGCAGTTTAACAGACGCTACTTCACCCCTCCACTTT,CASSLTDATSPLHF
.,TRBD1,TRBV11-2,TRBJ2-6,TGTGCCAGCAGCTTGATCCGGGACAGCGGCTCTGGGGCCAACGTCCTGACTTTC,CASSLIRDSGSGANVLTF
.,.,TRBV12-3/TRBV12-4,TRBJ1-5,TGTGCCAGCAGTTTATCCAATTATCAGCCCCAGCATTTT,CASSLSNYQPQHF
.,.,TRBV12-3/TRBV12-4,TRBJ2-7,TGTGCCAGCAGTTTTCAGGGGCCCGACGAGCAGTACTTC,CASSFQGPDEQYF